Listed below are T cell receptor beta chains from one sample, sequenced in a study of T cell clonotyping in hematopoietic cell transplantation. Profiled with immunoSEQ multiplex PCR; TCRdb holds only in-frame clones, not every one. The sample has over a thousand clones; more than 65% are singletons. Here the sequenced sample was PBMCs, taken 30 days after allogeneic stem cell transplant. These receptors all come from a male patient between 25 and 39 years old who had an allogeneic stem cell transplant, so T cells may come from the graft donor. Some clones in this sample may be carry-over from other donors' samples. Both conserved end residues are trimmed from each CDR3. D genes are given only for firm matches. A row's size may be missing; if present it is once, few, many or a size class.

NA	NA	TRBJ2-5	TRBV7-3	ASSSDSQETQY
NA	NA	TRBJ1-6	TRBV2	ASKLAANSPLH
TRBD1	NA	TRBJ1-2	TRBV5-8	ASRLQDRGTGYT
NA	NA	TRBJ1-5	TRBV5-6	ASSLASGPQH
TRBD1	NA	TRBJ2-3	TRBV6-4	ASSVQGAGTQY
NA	once	TRBJ2-7	TRBV5-1	ASSLGGVRDEQY
NA	NA	TRBJ2-5	TRBV2	ASSELGQQETQY
NA	NA	TRBJ2-5	TRBV5-6	ASSLMGAQETQY
NA	once	TRBJ2-7	TRBV15	ATSRLRTDLYYEQY
NA	NA	TRBJ1-3	TRBV11-2	ASSSIGRNQQRNTIY
NA	NA	TRBJ1-1	TRBV29-1	SVEDLRGVGAEAF
TRBD1	NA	TRBJ1-3	TRBV2	ASSGGQVSGNTIY
TRBD2	few	TRBJ2-2	TRBV5-4	ASSSSQREGSGELF
NA	NA	TRBJ2-7	TRBV6-5	ASSYAPTYEQY
TRBD2	NA	TRBJ2-3	TRBV15	AIGPGTTTDTQY
TRBD1	NA	TRBJ1-2	TRBV7-2	ASTLRISGGANYGYT
NA	NA	TRBJ2-2	TRBV4-3	ASSQGTGPGTGELF
NA	NA	TRBJ1-1	TRBV28	ASTAGQPNTEAF
NA	NA	TRBJ2-4	TRBV28	ASSPSQGRKNIQY
NA	NA	TRBJ1-2	TRBV6-5	ASTTRDLANYGYT
TRBD2	NA	TRBJ2-7	TRBV14	ASSQLAGVSYEQY
NA	NA	NA	TRBV6-6	ASGTSDSYEQY